Following are 6 T cell receptor beta chains from one sample sequenced in a study of breast tumors, draining lymph nodes, adjacent tissues. Via MiXCR, TCRdb re-called the multiplex PCR reads, giving one row per CDR3 protein. This sample has tens of thousands of distinct CDR3 sequences, with more than 50% found just once. Source material: breast tumor tissue. These receptors originate from a female donor with breast cancer. Some clones in this sample may be carry-over from other donors' samples.

This clonotype is classed as medium-sized. The chain couples TRBV7-2 to TRBJ2-7, with D maybe TRBD2 (6 bases). There are 15 residues in the CDR3. Trimming took off 5 bases at V and 3 bases at J, with 17 bases between the two ends. The germline gives CDR1 SGHTA, CDR2 FQGNSA. The CDR3 DNA reads TGTGCCAGCAGCCCCTCGGGTAGCGGAAACTACGAGCAGTACTTC. Encoded protein: CASSPSGSGNYEQYF.

This chain links TRBV20-1 with TRBJ2-7; TRBD2 agrees at 8 bases. The CDR3 extends over 14 amino acids. V lost 5 bases to trimming and J lost 0 bases; unmatched junction nucleotides: 6. Looked up from germline, CDR1 is DFQATT and CDR2 is SNEGSKA (reference sequence). The CDR3 sequence is CSASTSGSSYEQYF. Here the CDR3 DNA reads TGCAGTGCTTCAACCAGCGGGAGCTCCTACGAGCAGTACTTC.

This rearrangement joins TRBV11-3 to TRBJ2-7; D not certain. This CDR3 spans 13 amino acids. CDR1 is SGHNT and CDR2 is YENEEA in the germline V gene. V lost 5 bases, J lost 3 bases, and 11 bases lay in between. CDR3: CASSRSADYEQYF. In nucleotides, the CDR3 is TGTGCCAGCAGCCGATCGGCGGACTACGAGCAGTACTTC.

This clonotype is categorized as medium-sized. V usage is TRBV5-1 and J usage is TRBJ1-2; TRBD1 aligns across 7 bases. From germline, CDR1 is SGHRS and CDR2 YFSETQ. The V gene end was trimmed by 4 bases and the J gene end by 3 bases; junction bases not matched to a gene: 6. The CDR3 sequence is 14 residues long. In DNA form, the CDR3 reads TGCGCCAGCAGCCGGGACAGTCCGTACTATGGCTACACCTTC. Protein product: CASSRDSPYYGYTF.

In this sample, this clonotype turned up many times. The CDR3, as DNA: TGTGCCAGCAGTTTAGGGGGGACCGCGACCGGGGAGCTGTTTTTT. This sequence encodes CASSLGGTATGELFF. The chain is built from TRBV27 and TRBJ2-2, with D perhaps TRBD2 (6 bases). This CDR3 is built from 15 residues. Germline V gene data show CDR1 as MNHEY and CDR2 as SMNVEV (reference sequence). The V gene lost 2 bases and the J gene lost 5 bases, with 12 bases spanning the gap.

This clonotype was seen many times. The chain joins TRBV18 to TRBJ1-2; 9 nucleotides line up with TRBD1. The CDR3 runs to 14 residues. V lost 0 bases and J lost 5; bases outside the gene matches: 1. Germline lookup yields CDR1 KGHSH and CDR2 LQKENI. The DNA of the CDR3 is TGTGCCAGCTCACCACCGGACAGGGGATATGGCTACACCTTC. Translation: CASSPPDRGYGYTF.